One and the same sample provided the 25 T cell receptor beta chains below, sequenced in a study of beta chain features in type 1 diabetes. Sequencing targeted expressed TCRB transcripts, as all isolated RNA had been reverse transcribed. Assay: immunoSEQ multiplex PCR; the TCRdb copy retains only in-frame clones and omits some. The data contain about 360,000 clones, over 9.5% of them singletons. Sequenced sample: naive CD4+ T cells from blood. The receptor set was obtained from a man younger than 30 in good health.

V usage is TRBV9 and J usage is TRBJ2-2; weak D call: TRBD2 (6 bases). Looked up from germline, CDR1 is SGDLS and CDR2 is YYNGEE. V dropped 0 bases and J dropped 6 bases, with 15 bases sitting between them. The CDR3 sequence is 16 residues long. CDR3 region: CASSVGGAGLPGELFF. CDR3 sequence (DNA): TGTGCCAGCAGCGTAGGCGGGGCCGGCTTGCCCGGGGAGCTGTTTTTT.

This rearrangement joins TRBV5-1 to TRBJ2-3, with 14 nucleotides matching TRBD2. Germline CDR1 and CDR2: SGHRS and YFSETQ. The length of the CDR3 is 16 residues. Losses at the gene ends were 0 bases for V and 5 bases for J; bases not matched to a gene: 2. DNA of the CDR3: TGCGCCAGCAGCTTGGGGACTAGCGGGGGGCAAGATACGCAGTATTTT. Protein sequence: CASSLGTSGGQDTQYF. Full variable domain (rest looked up from reference TRBV5-1 and TRBJ2-3): KAGVTQTPRYLIKTRGQQVTLSCSPISGHRSVSWYQQTPGQGLQFLFEYFSETQRNKGNFPGRFSGRQFSNSRSEMNVSTLELGDSALYLCASSLGTSGGQDTQYFGPGTRLTVL.

This clone has a handful of counts. This chain uses TRBV5-4 with TRBJ2-5; 8 nucleotides agree with TRBD1. The germline V gene encodes CDR1 SGHNT and CDR2 YYREEE (reference sequence). The CDR3 sequence is 11 residues long. V lost 4 bases, J lost 11 bases, and 4 bases stayed unmatched. This CDR3 is CASSLDREQYF. The CDR3 coding sequence is TGTGCCAGCAGCCTGGACAGGGAACAGTACTTC. Full variable domain (remainder filled in from reference TRBV5-4 and TRBJ2-5): ETGVTQSPTHLIKTRGQQVTLRCSSQSGHNTVSWYQQALGQGPQFIFQYYREEENGRGNFPPRFSGLQFPNYSSELNVNALELDDSALYLCASSLDREQYFGPGTRLLVL.

Only a few counts were recorded for this clone. The chain has TRBV5-4 and TRBJ2-3, with D perhaps matching TRBD2 (6 bases). V lost 4 bases and J lost 2, with 11 bases in between. Germline V CDR1 and CDR2: SGHNT, YYREEE (reference sequence). The CDR3 is 14 amino acids. DNA for the CDR3: TGTGCCAGCAGCCGGGACTTTAACACAGATACGCAGTATTTT. Translated, it gives CASSRDFNTDTQYF.

J is TRBJ2-7 and V is TRBV2; 9 positions match TRBD1. The CDR3 runs 15 residues. Germline CDR1 reads SNHLY; CDR2 reads FYNNEI. V was pared by 6 bases and J by 2 bases, with 8 bases of the junction left unmatched. The CDR3: CASRDDRGVTYEQYF. In DNA, the CDR3 is TGTGCCAGCAGGGACGACAGGGGGGTAACCTACGAGCAGTACTTC.

This clone showed up just a few times. The chain is built from TRBV15 and TRBJ2-2; 11 bases agree with TRBD1. The CDR3 has 16 amino acids. Per germline, CDR1 LNHNV and CDR2 YYDKDF (reference sequence). The V segment lost 2 bases and the J segment 5 bases; nucleotides outside the gene matches: 4. The CDR3: CATSRNRDRGTGELFF. CDR3 DNA sequence: TGTGCCACCAGCAGAAACCGGGACAGGGGGACCGGGGAGCTGTTTTTT. The whole variable domain, filled in from reference TRBV15 and TRBJ2-2, reads DAMVIQNPRYQVTQFGKPVTLSCSQTLNHNVMYWYQQKSSQAPKLLFHYYDKDFNNEADTPDNFQSRRPNTSFCFLDIRSPGLGDTAMYLCATSRNRDRGTGELFFGEGSRLTVL.

This clone has only a few counts. The rearrangement uses TRBV30 and TRBJ1-1; possible D gene TRBD1, 5 bases. Trimming pared 1 base from V and 1 base from J, leaving 7 bases between. The CDR3 has 13 amino acids. In germline, CDR1 is GTSNPN, CDR2 SVGIG (reference sequence). The CDR3 sequence: CAWSGGWNTEAFF. The DNA of the CDR3 is TGTGCCTGGAGTGGGGGCTGGAACACTGAAGCTTTCTTT.

The chain uses TRBV19 and TRBJ2-3, with a tentative D call TRBD1 (6 bases). Germline V lookup: CDR1 LNHDA, CDR2 SQIVND (reference sequence). Trimming cost V 8 bases and J 3 bases, with 6 bases left between them. The CDR3 consists of 11 residues. In nucleotides, the CDR3 is TGTGCCAGTGGACAGACAGATACGCAGTATTTT. Its protein product is CASGQTDTQYF.

This sequence joins TRBV29-1 and TRBJ2-5, with 15 bases fitting TRBD2. Germline V lookup: CDR1 SQVTM, CDR2 ANQGSEA. This CDR3 has 14 residues. V lost 7 bases to trimming and J lost 5 bases; unmatched junction nucleotides: 5. The CDR3 nucleotides are TGCAGCGCAGGACTAGCGGGAGGGCGGGAGACCCAGTACTTC. It codes for CSAGLAGGRETQYF.

The chain uses TRBV9 and TRBJ2-1; perhaps TRBD1 as D (5 bases). V was shortened by 1 base and J by 5 bases, with 16 bases between the two germline ends. The CDR3 runs to 16 residues. The germline gives CDR1 SGDLS, CDR2 YYNGEE. The CDR3 DNA sequence: TGTGCCAGCAGCGTAAGGGGCACAACCGCCAACAATGAGCAGTTCTTC. Translation: CASSVRGTTANNEQFF.

The chain links TRBV18 to TRBJ2-3, with a weak D call TRBD1 (6 bases). Germline V gene sequence: CDR1 KGHSH, CDR2 LQKENI. V gave up 2 bases and J gave up 7 bases, with 10 bases separating them. The CDR3 has 13 amino acids. The CDR3 reads CASSPSGANTQYF. In DNA, the CDR3 is TGTGCCAGCTCACCATCAGGGGCGAATACGCAGTATTTT.

This clone was counted between two and nine times. V and J are TRBV4-3 and TRBJ2-2; 8 nucleotides line up with TRBD2. CDR3 length: 15 residues. Trimming cost V 7 bases and J 1 base; bases outside gene matches: 5. Germline V gene sequence: CDR1 LGHNA, CDR2 YSLEER. The CDR3 coding sequence is TGCGCCAGCAACCGGGAGGGAAGGAACACCGGGGAGCTGTTTTTT. Translated, it gives CASNREGRNTGELFF.

In this sample, this clone turned up a few times. This sequence joins TRBV7-9 and TRBJ2-7, with TRBD1 matching over 10 bases. Germline V gives CDR1 SEHNR, CDR2 FQNEAQ (reference sequence). V was clipped by 6 bases and J by 5 bases; unmatched bases: 13. CDR3 size: 16 residues. This CDR3 is CASSRSLGTGAHEQYF. CDR3 coding DNA: TGTGCCAGCAGTCGTTCGCTGGGGACAGGGGCCCACGAGCAGTACTTC.

This clone was recorded a few times. This sequence joins TRBV9 and TRBJ2-2, with TRBD1 matching 11 bases. Unmatched junction bases numbered 16, after V lost 4 bases and J lost 2 bases. The germline CDR1 and CDR2 sequences are SGDLS and YYNGEE. The CDR3 runs 20 residues. CDR3 protein: CASSPHPTGTGGINTGELFF. CDR3 bases: TGTGCCAGCAGCCCCCACCCCACCGGGACAGGGGGGATTAACACCGGGGAGCTGTTTTTT.

This clone has just a few counts. The genes are TRBV7-2 and TRBJ2-1, with TRBD2 identical over 14 bases. V lost 5 bases and J lost 6; bases outside the gene matches: 3. The CDR3 spans 15 residues. Per the germline V gene, CDR1 is SGHTA and CDR2 is FQGNSA. The CDR3: CASSVGLAGGNEQFF. DNA of the CDR3: TGTGCCAGCAGCGTCGGACTAGCGGGAGGCAATGAGCAGTTCTTC.

This clone was seen a handful of times. A junction end diverges from the germline sequence, so it may reflect a read error. The rearrangement links TRBV6-6 to TRBJ2-1, with a tentative D call TRBD1 (5 bases). The CDR3 contains 13 residues. Germline V gene sequence: CDR1 MNHNY, CDR2 SVGAGI (reference sequence). The DNA for the CDR3 is TGTGCCAGCACTTACGACAGCTACAATGAGCAGTTCTTC. Protein: CASTYDSYNEQFF.

The V and J genes are TRBV4-3 and TRBJ1-1, with D possibly matching TRBD1 (6 bases). V dropped 4 bases and J dropped 6 bases, with 18 bases sitting between them. The CDR3 sequence is 15 residues long. Germline V lookup: CDR1 LGHNA, CDR2 YSLEER. The chain's CDR3 is CASSLLTGSTSEAFF. In nucleotides, the CDR3 is TGCGCCAGCAGCCTTTTGACAGGTAGTACGTCTGAAGCTTTCTTT.

The chain joins TRBV30 to TRBJ2-7; weak D call: TRBD2 (6 bases). CDR3 length equals 15 residues. CDR1 is GTSNPN, CDR2 SVGIG, per germline (reference sequence). With 0 bases removed from V and 0 bases from J, the gap between germline ends came to 12 bases. The CDR3: CAWSVLIGGSYEQYF. Here the CDR3 DNA reads TGTGCCTGGAGTGTACTAATCGGGGGCTCCTACGAGCAGTACTTC. The variable domain in full, with the rest retrieved from reference TRBV30 and TRBJ2-7, is SQTIHQWPATLVQPVGSPLSLECTVEGTSNPNLYWYRQAAGRGLQLLFYSVGIGQISSEVPQNLSASRPQDRQFILSSKKLLLSDSGFYLCAWSVLIGGSYEQYFGPGTRLTVT.

This sequence joins TRBV7-2 and TRBJ1-1; D may be TRBD1 (6 bases). The CDR3 is made up of 18 amino acids. CDR1 and CDR2 from the germline V gene are SGHTA and FQGNSA. V was clipped by 3 bases and J by 3 bases, with 23 bases between them. The CDR3 DNA reads as TGTGCCAGCAGCTTGGGACACAGTTCAAGGGAATTCGACACTGAAGCTTTCTTT. Translating it yields CASSLGHSSREFDTEAFF.

For this clone: The sample carries other DNA sequences with the same CDR3. This rearrangement joins TRBV30 to TRBJ2-3; TRBD1 might be the D (5 bases). V lost 0 bases to trimming and J lost 6 bases, with 10 bases between them. CDR3 length: 13 amino acids. Germline values: CDR1 GTSNPN, CDR2 SVGIG (reference sequence). CDR3 sequence reads: CAWSVQGGDTQYF. CDR3 in DNA: TGTGCCTGGAGTGTTCAGGGTGGCGATACGCAGTATTTT.

The J gene is TRBJ2-7, the V gene TRBV18; possibly TRBD2 for D (6 bases). The CDR3 extends over 15 amino acids. Trimming cost V 3 bases and J 2 bases, with 14 bases left between them. Germline V gene sequence: CDR1 KGHSH, CDR2 LQKENI. The CDR3: CASSPRRDSAYEQYF. CDR3 DNA sequence: TGTGCCAGCTCACCGCGCCGGGACTCAGCCTACGAGCAGTACTTC. The full variable domain, with the rest looked up from reference TRBV18 and TRBJ2-7, is NAGVMQNPRHLVRRRGQEARLRCSPMKGHSHVYWYRQLPEEGLKFMVYLQKENIIDESGMPKERFSAEFPKEGPSILRIQQVVRGDSAAYFCASSPRRDSAYEQYFGPGTRLTVT.

V usage is TRBV28 and J usage is TRBJ2-7; D unresolved. Between the trimmed V and J ends, which lost 3 bases and 0 bases, there was a span of 15 bases. This CDR3 has 16 amino acids. Germline V gene sequence: CDR1 MDHEN, CDR2 SYDVKM. Here the CDR3 reads CASSFHLIAPSYEQYF. CDR3 nucleotide sequence: TGTGCCAGCAGTTTTCACCTAATCGCACCCTCCTACGAGCAGTACTTC.

This clone has just a few counts. V usage is TRBV5-1 and J usage is TRBJ1-1; 7 bases align to TRBD1. Germline assignment: CDR1 SGHRS and CDR2 YFSETQ. This CDR3 region has 14 residues. J gave up 3 bases and V 3 bases, and 5 bases lay outside the gene matches. The CDR3, as DNA: TGCGCCAGCAGCTCGGAGGGGGCGGACACTGAAGCTTTCTTT. As protein: CASSSEGADTEAFF.

This clone turned up a few times. The CDR3 bases are TGTGCCAGTAGTCCCGGGACTACTAGAACAGATACGCAGTATTTT. This gives the protein CASSPGTTRTDTQYF. The chain is built from TRBV19 and TRBJ2-3; 7 bases agree with TRBD2. V shed 5 bases and J 3 bases; nucleotides not matched to a gene: 8. The V gene's germline CDR1 is LNHDA and CDR2 SQIVND (reference sequence). There are 15 residues in the CDR3.

The rearrangement joins TRBV21-1 to TRBJ2-7; the table's D call, TRBD1, has no DNA check behind it. TRBV21-1 is an annotated pseudogene. The CDR3 runs 14 residues. The DNA for the CDR3 is TGTGCCAGCCCCCTGGGGGACAGGAGACACGAGCAGTACTTC. Translating it yields CASPLGDRRHEQYF.